This paragraph covers one TCR beta chain sequence. The study ran its PCR with 60 Vbeta and 13 Jbeta primers. Here immunoSEQ multiplex PCR was the method, and the copy in TCRdb shows in-frame clones only, minus some. The sample carries 150,000 to 200,000 clones, about 80% recorded once. The CDR3 runs to 16 residues. The V and J ends lost 3 bases and 6 bases, in that order; junction bases with no gene match: 10. In germline, CDR1 is SGHDT, CDR2 YYEEEE. This sample was included in a study of cytomegalovirus exposure and HLA in healthy donors. V gene TRBV5-6 combines with J gene TRBJ2-4; 9 bases are a match to TRBD1. Sequenced: PBMCs. The TCR originated in a woman in her thirties or forties in good health and CMV-seronegative. CDR3 sequence reads: CASSWGQGGNGNIQYF. In DNA form, the CDR3 reads TGTGCCAGCAGCTGGGGACAGGGAGGTAACGGAAACATTCAGTACTTC.